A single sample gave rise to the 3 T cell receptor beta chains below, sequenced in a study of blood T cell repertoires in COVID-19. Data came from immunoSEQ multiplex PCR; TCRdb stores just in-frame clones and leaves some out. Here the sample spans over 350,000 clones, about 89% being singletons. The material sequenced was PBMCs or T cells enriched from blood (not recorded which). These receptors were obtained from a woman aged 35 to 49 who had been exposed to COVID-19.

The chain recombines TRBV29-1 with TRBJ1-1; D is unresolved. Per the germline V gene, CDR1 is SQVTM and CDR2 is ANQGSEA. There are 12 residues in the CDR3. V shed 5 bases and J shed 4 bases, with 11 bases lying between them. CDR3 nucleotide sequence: TGCAGCGTTTCCCCCCGGGTCACTGAAGCTTTCTTT. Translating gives CSVSPRVTEAFF.

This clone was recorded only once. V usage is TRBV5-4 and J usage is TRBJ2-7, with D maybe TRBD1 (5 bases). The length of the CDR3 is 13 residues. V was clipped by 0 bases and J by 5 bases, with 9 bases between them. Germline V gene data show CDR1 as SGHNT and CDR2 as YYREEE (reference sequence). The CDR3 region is CASSLVGADEQYF. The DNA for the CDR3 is TGTGCCAGCAGCTTGGTAGGGGCCGACGAGCAGTACTTC.

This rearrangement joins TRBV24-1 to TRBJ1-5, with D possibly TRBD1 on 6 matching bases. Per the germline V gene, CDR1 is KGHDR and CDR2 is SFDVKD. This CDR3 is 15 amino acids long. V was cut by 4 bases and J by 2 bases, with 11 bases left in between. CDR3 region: CATSDPGHGNQPQHF. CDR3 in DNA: TGTGCCACCAGTGACCCGGGACATGGCAATCAGCCCCAGCATTTT.